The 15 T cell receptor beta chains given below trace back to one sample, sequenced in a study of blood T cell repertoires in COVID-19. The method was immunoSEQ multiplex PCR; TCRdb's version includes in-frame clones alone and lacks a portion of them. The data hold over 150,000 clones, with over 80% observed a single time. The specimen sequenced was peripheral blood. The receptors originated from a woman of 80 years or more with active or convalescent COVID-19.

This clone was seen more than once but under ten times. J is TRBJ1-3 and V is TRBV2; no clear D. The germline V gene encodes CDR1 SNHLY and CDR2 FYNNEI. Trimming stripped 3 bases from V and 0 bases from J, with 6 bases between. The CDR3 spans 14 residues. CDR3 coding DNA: TGTGCCAGCAGTGATCCGTACTCTGGAAACACCATATATTTT. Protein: CASSDPYSGNTIYF.

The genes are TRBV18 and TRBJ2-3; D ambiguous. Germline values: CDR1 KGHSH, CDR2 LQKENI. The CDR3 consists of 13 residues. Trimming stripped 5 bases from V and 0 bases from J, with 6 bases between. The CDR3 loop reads CASSSASTDTQYF. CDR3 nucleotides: TGTGCCAGCTCAAGCGCGAGCACAGATACGCAGTATTTT.

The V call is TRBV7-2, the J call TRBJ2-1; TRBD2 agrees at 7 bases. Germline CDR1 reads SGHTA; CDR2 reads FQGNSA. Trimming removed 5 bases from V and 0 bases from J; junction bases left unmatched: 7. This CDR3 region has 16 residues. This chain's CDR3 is CASSPAGLVSYNEQFF. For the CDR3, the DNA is TGTGCCAGCAGCCCAGCGGGACTTGTCTCCTACAATGAGCAGTTCTTC.

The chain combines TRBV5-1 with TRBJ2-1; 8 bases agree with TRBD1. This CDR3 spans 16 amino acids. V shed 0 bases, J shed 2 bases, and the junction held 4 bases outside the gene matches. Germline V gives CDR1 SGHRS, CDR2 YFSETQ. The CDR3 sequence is CASSLAAGGTYNEQFF. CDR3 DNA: TGCGCCAGCAGCTTGGCCGCAGGGGGCACCTACAATGAGCAGTTCTTC. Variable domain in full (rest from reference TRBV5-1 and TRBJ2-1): KAGVTQTPRYLIKTRGQQVTLSCSPISGHRSVSWYQQTPGQGLQFLFEYFSETQRNKGNFPGRFSGRQFSNSRSEMNVSTLELGDSALYLCASSLAAGGTYNEQFFGPGTRLTVL.

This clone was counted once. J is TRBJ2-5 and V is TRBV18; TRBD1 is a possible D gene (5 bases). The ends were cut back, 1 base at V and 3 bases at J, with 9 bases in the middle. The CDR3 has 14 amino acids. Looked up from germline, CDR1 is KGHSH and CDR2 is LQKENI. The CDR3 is CASSPLLTEETQYF. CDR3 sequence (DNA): TGTGCCAGCTCACCACTGCTGACAGAAGAGACCCAGTACTTC.

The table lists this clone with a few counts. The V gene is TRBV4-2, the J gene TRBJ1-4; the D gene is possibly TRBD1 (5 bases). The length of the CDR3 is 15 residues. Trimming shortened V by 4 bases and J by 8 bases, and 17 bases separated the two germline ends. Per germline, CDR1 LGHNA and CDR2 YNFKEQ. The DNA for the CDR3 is TGTGCCAGCAGCCCACCCGAGAGGGGAGGGGAAAAACTGTTTTTT. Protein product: CASSPPERGGEKLFF.

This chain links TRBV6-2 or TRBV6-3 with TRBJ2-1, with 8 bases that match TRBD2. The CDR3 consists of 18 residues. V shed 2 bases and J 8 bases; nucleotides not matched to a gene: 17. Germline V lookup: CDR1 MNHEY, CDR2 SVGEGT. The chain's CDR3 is CASSYVTGLGGGRDEQFF. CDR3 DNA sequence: TGTGCCAGCAGTTACGTCACGGGACTAGGGGGAGGAAGGGATGAGCAGTTCTTC.

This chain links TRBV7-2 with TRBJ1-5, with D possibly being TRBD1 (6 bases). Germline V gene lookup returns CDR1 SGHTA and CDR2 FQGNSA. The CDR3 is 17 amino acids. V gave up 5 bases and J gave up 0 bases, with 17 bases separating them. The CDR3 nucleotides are TGTGCCAGCAGCGCAGGACAGCTCCGAAATAGCAATCAGCCCCAGCATTTT. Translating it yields CASSAGQLRNSNQPQHF.

The CDR3 reads CASSFGGGSPDTQYF. CDR3 coding DNA: TGTGCCAGCAGCTTCGGCGGGGGGTCCCCGGATACGCAGTATTTT. This chain uses TRBV7-2 with TRBJ2-3; 8 nucleotides match TRBD2. Germline V gene lookup returns CDR1 SGHTA and CDR2 FQGNSA. Germline trimming cut 3 bases from V and 6 bases from J; bases unmatched to any gene: 8. CDR3 length: 15 amino acids.

The CDR3 region is CASRDNAQPQHF. The CDR3 DNA follows: TGTGCCAGCAGAGACAACGCCCAGCCCCAGCATTTT. The chain links TRBV2 to TRBJ1-5; the D is unclear. Germline CDR1 and CDR2: SNHLY and FYNNEI. Trimming took off 6 bases at V and 7 bases at J, with 10 bases between the two ends. This CDR3 has 12 amino acids.

CDR3 nucleotide sequence: TGTGCCATCAGTGATCAACAGGACTCTGGAAACACCATATATTTT. Translating gives CAISDQQDSGNTIYF. The chain carries TRBV10-3 and TRBJ1-3; D perhaps matches TRBD1 (5 bases). Looked up from germline, CDR1 is ENHRY and CDR2 is SYGVKD. This CDR3 is 15 amino acids long. V lost 3 bases and J 0 bases, leaving 9 bases between the germline ends.

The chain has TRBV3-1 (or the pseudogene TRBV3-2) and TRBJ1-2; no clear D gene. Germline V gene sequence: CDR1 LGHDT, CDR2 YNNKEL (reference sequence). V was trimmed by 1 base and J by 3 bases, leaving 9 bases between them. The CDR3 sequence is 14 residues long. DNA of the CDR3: TGTGCCAGCAGCCAAGGGGAGGCCCACTATGGCTACACCTTC. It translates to CASSQGEAHYGYTF.

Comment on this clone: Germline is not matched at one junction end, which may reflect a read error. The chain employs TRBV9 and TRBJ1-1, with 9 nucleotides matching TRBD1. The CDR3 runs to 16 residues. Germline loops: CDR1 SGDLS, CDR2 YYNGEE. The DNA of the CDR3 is TGTGCCAGCAGCGTAGATGATGGGACAGGGTTTGAAGGGAGGGTCTTT. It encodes CASSVDDGTGFEGRVF.

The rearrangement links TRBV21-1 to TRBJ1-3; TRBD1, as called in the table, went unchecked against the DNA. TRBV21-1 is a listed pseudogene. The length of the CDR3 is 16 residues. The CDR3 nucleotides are TGTGCCAGCAACGAGACAGGGGGCGGGCCAGGAAACACCATATATTTT. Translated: CASNETGGGPGNTIYF.

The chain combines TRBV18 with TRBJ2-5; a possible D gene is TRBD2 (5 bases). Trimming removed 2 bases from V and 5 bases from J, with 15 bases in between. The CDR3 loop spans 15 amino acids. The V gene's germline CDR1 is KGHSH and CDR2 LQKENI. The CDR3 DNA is TGTGCCAGCTCACCAGATCGAGGGTTTAAGGAGACCCAGTACTTC. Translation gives CASSPDRGFKETQYF.